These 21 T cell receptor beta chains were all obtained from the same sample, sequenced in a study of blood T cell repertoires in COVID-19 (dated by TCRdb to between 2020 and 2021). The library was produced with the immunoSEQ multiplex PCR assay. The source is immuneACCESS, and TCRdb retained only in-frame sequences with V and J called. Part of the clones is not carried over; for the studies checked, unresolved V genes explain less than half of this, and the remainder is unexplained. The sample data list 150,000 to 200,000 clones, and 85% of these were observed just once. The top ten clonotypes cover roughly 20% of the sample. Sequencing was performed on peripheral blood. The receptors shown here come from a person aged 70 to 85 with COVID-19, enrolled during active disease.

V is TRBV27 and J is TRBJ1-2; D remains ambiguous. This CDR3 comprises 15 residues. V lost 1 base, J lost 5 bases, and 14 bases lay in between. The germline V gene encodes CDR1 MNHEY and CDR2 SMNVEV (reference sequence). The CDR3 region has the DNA TGTGCCAGCAGTTTATTACCGGGATTTGAGTATGGCTACACCTTC. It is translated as CASSLLPGFEYGYTF.

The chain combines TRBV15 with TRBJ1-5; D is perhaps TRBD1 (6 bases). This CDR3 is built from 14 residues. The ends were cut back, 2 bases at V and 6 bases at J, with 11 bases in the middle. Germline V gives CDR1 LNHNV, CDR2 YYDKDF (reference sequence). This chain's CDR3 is CATSRTSGVQPQHF. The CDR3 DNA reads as TGTGCCACCAGCAGAACGTCAGGGGTTCAGCCCCAGCATTTT.

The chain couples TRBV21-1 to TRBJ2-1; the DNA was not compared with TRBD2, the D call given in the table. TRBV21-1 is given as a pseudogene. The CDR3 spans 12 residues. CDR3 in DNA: TGCCCGGAGGCTGGAAGCGTCAATGAGCAGTTCTTC. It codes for CPEAGSVNEQFF.

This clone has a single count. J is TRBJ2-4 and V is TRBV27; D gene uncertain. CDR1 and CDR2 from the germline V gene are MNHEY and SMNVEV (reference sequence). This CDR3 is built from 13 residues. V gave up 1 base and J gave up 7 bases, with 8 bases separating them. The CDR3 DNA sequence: TGTGCCAGCAGTTTATTAGCCGGGAACATTCAGTACTTC. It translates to CASSLLAGNIQYF.

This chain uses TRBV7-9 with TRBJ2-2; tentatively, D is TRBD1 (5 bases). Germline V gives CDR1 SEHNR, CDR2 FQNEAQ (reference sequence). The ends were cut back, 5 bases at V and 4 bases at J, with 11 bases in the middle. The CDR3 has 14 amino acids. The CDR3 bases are TGTGCCAGCAGCGGGGCTCTCAGCACCGGGGAGCTGTTTTTT. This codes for CASSGALSTGELFF.

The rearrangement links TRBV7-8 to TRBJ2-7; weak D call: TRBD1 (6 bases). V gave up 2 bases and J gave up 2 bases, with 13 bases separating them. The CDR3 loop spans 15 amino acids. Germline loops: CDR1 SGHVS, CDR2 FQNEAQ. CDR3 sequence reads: CASSLMTGITYEQYF. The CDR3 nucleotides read TGTGCCAGCAGCTTAATGACAGGAATTACCTACGAGCAGTACTTC.

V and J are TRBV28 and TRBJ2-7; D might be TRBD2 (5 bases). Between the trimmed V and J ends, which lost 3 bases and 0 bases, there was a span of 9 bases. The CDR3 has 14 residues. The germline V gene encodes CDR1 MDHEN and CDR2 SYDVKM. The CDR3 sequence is CASSFRGSSYEQYF. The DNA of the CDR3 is TGTGCCAGCAGTTTTCGGGGAAGCTCCTACGAGCAGTACTTC. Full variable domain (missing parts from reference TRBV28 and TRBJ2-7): DVKVTQSSRYLVKRTGEKVFLECVQDMDHENMFWYRQDPGLGLRLIYFSYDVKMKEKGDIPEGYSVSREKKERFSLILESASTNQTSMYLCASSFRGSSYEQYFGPGTRLTVT.

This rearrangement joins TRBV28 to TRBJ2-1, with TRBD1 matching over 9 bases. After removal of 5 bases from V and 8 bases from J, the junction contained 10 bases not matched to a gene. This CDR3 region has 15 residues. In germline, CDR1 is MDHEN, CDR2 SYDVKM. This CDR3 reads CASSPNRGRNHEQFF. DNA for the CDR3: TGTGCCAGCAGTCCAAACAGGGGGCGCAATCATGAGCAGTTCTTC.

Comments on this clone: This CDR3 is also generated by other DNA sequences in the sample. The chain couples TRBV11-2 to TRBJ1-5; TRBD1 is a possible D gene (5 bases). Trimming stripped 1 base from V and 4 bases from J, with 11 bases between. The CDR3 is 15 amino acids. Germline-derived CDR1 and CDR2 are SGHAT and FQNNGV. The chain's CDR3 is CASSLGTGGNQPQHF. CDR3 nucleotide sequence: TGTGCCAGCAGCTTAGGGACGGGGGGGAATCAGCCCCAGCATTTT.

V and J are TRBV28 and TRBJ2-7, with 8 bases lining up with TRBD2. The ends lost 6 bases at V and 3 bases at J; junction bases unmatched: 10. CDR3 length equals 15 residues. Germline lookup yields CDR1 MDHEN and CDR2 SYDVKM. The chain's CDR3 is CASRPLLAGFYEQYF. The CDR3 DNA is TGTGCCAGCAGGCCCCTTCTAGCGGGCTTCTACGAGCAGTACTTC.

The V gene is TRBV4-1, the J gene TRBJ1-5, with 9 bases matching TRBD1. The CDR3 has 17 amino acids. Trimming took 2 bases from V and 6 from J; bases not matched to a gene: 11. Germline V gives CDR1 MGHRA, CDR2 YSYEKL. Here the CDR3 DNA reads TGCGCCAGCAGCCAACTTGGTACACGACAGGGGGGTCAGCCCCAGCATTTT. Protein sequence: CASSQLGTRQGGQPQHF.

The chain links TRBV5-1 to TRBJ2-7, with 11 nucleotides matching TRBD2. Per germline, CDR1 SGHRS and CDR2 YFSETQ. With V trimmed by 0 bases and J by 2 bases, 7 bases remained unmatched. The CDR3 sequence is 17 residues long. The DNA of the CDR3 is TGCGCCAGCAGCTTGGGTACTAGCGGGGGACAAACCTACGAGCAGTACTTC. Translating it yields CASSLGTSGGQTYEQYF.

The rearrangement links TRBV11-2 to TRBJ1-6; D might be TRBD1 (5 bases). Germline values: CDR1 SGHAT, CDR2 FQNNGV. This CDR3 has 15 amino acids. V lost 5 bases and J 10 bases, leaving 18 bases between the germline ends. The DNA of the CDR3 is TGTGCCAGCAGCCTCAGGGATCGGGTTCGATCACCCCTCCACTTT. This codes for CASSLRDRVRSPLHF.

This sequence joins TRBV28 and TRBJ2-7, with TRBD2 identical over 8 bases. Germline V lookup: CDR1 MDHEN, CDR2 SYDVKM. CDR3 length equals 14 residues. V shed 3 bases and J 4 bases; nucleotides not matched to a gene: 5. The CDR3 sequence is CASSFHGGVYEQYF. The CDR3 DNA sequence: TGTGCCAGCAGTTTCCACGGGGGGGTTTACGAGCAGTACTTC. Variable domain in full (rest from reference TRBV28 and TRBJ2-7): DVKVTQSSRYLVKRTGEKVFLECVQDMDHENMFWYRQDPGLGLRLIYFSYDVKMKEKGDIPEGYSVSREKKERFSLILESASTNQTSMYLCASSFHGGVYEQYFGPGTRLTVT.

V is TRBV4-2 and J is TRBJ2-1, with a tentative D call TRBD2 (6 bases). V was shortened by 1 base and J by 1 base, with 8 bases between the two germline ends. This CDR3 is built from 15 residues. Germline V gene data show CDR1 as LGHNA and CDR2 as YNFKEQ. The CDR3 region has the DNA TGTGCCAGCAGCCAAGTGGGACTTTCCTACAATGAGCAGTTCTTC. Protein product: CASSQVGLSYNEQFF.

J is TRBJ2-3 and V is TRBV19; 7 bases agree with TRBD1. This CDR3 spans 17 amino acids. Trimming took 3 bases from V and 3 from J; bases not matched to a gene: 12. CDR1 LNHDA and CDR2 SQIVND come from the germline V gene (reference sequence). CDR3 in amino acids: CASSIVTPKGATDTQYF. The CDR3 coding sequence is TGTGCCAGTAGTATCGTAACCCCGAAGGGGGCGACAGATACGCAGTATTTT. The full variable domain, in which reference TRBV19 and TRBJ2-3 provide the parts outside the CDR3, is DGGITQSPKYLFRKEGQNVTLSCEQNLNHDAMYWYRQDPGQGLRLIYYSQIVNDFQKGDIAEGYSVSREKKESFPLTVTSAQKNPTAFYLCASSIVTPKGATDTQYFGPGTRLTVL.

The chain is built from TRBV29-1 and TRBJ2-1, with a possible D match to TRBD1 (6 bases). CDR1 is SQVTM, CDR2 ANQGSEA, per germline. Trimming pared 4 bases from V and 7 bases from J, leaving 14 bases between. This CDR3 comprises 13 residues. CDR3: CSVVYSQGNEQFF. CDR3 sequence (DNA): TGCAGCGTTGTCTACTCACAGGGTAATGAGCAGTTCTTC.

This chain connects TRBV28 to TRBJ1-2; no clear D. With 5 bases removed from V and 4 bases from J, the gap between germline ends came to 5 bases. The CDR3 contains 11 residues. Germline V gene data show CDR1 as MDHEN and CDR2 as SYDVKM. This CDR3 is CASSNGYGYTF. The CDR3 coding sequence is TGTGCCAGCAGTAACGGCTATGGCTACACCTTC.

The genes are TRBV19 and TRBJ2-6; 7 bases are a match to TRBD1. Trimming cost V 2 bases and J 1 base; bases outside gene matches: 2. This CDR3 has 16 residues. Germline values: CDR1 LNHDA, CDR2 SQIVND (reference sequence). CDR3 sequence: CASSILQGSGANVLTF. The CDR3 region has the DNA TGTGCCAGTAGTATACTACAGGGGTCTGGGGCCAACGTCCTGACTTTC.

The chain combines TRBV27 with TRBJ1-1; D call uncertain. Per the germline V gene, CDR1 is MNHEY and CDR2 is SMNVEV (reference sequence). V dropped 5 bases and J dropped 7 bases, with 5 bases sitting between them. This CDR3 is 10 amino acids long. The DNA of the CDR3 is TGTGCCAGCAGTGTCCTTGAAGCTTTCTTT. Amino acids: CASSVLEAFF.

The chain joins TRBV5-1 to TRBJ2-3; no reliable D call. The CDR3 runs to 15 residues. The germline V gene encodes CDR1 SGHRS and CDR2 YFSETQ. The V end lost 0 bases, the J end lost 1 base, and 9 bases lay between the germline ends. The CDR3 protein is CASSLEPTRTDTQYF. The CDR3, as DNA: TGCGCCAGCAGCTTGGAGCCGACACGCACAGATACGCAGTATTTT.